Listed below are T cell receptor beta chains from one sample, sequenced in a study of blood T cell repertoires in COVID-19. Here immunoSEQ multiplex PCR was the method, and the copy in TCRdb shows in-frame clones only, minus some. The table has some 99,000 clones, approximately 86% seen once. The sequenced material came from peripheral blood. These receptors were obtained from a woman aged 60 to 75 in a cohort sampled during active or convalescent COVID-19. Both conserved end residues are part of each CDR3. A D gene is named only where the DNA matches it firmly. Clone size is shown for a subset of rows, as once, few, many or a class of expanded clone.

D: TRBD2
size: .
J: TRBJ2-2
V: TRBV7-3
CDR3: CASSLFGGRSLTGELFF
DNA: TGTGCCAGCAGCTTATTCGGCGGGAGGTCGCTCACCGGGGAGCTGTTTTTT

D: .
size: .
J: TRBJ2-7
V: TRBV30
CDR3: CASRDALYEQYF
DNA: TGTGCCTCCCGGGATGCCCTCTACGAGCAGTACTTC

D: .
size: .
J: TRBJ1-5
V: TRBV5-1
CDR3: CASSPEGRQPQHF
DNA: TGCGCCAGCAGCCCGGAAGGCAGGCAGCCCCAGCATTTT

D: .
size: few
J: TRBJ2-3
V: TRBV12-3/TRBV12-4
CDR3: CASSLAGRDTQYF
DNA: TGTGCCAGCAGTTTAGCGGGGCGCGATACGCAGTATTTT

D: TRBD2
size: .
J: TRBJ2-3
V: TRBV7-2
CDR3: CASSFGGTDTQYF
DNA: TGTGCCAGCAGCTTCGGGGGGACAGATACGCAGTATTTT

D: TRBD1
size: .
J: TRBJ2-1
V: TRBV19
CDR3: CASSPTEGAPYNEQFF
DNA: TGTGCCAGTAGTCCGACCGAGGGGGCCCCCTACAATGAGCAGTTCTTC

D: TRBD1
size: once
J: TRBJ1-2
V: TRBV19
CDR3: CASSIDRGVYGYTF
DNA: TGTGCCAGTAGTATTGACAGGGGCGTCTATGGCTACACCTTC

D: .
size: .
J: TRBJ2-3
V: TRBV7-9
CDR3: CASSFRDTQYF
DNA: TGTGCCAGCAGCTTCCGGGATACGCAGTATTTT

D: TRBD1
size: .
J: TRBJ1-1
V: TRBV5-4
CDR3: CASSPSSGDRNTEAFF
DNA: TGTGCCAGCAGCCCTTCCTCCGGGGACAGAAATACTGAAGCTTTCTTT

D: TRBD1
size: few
J: TRBJ1-1
V: TRBV18
CDR3: CASSPGQEDTEAFF
DNA: TGTGCCAGCTCACCTGGACAGGAGGACACTGAAGCTTTCTTT

D: .
size: .
J: TRBJ2-7
V: TRBV28
CDR3: CASSLGSLDEQYF
DNA: TGTGCCAGTTCTTTGGGCAGCTTAGACGAGCAGTACTTC

D: TRBD1
size: .
J: TRBJ2-1
V: TRBV5-1
CDR3: CASRRQGGGSYNEQFF
DNA: TGCGCCAGCAGGAGACAGGGGGGTGGATCCTACAATGAGCAGTTCTTC

D: .
size: .
J: TRBJ1-4
V: TRBV2
CDR3: CASSDRAIPNEKLFF
DNA: TGTGCCAGCAGTGACAGGGCTATCCCTAATGAAAAACTGTTTTTT

D: TRBD2
size: .
J: TRBJ2-1
V: TRBV7-2
CDR3: CASSLSGGGSYNEQFF
DNA: TGTGCCAGCAGCTTGAGCGGGGGGGGCTCCTACAATGAGCAGTTCTTC

D: TRBD1
size: .
J: TRBJ1-2
V: TRBV4-1
CDR3: CASSQDQTDRVYTF
DNA: TGCGCCAGCAGCCAAGATCAGACCGACAGGGTCTACACCTTC

D: .
size: .
J: TRBJ1-1
V: TRBV3-1/TRBV3-2
CDR3: CASSQAAGTEAFF
DNA: TGTGCCAGCAGCCAAGCCGCCGGGACTGAAGCTTTCTTT

D: TRBD2
size: .
J: TRBJ2-1
V: TRBV5-1
CDR3: CASSLAGSSYNEQFF
DNA: TGCGCCAGCAGCTTAGCGGGGAGCTCCTACAATGAGCAGTTCTTC

D: TRBD2
size: .
J: TRBJ2-3
V: TRBV5-1
CDR3: CASREYFSGDSTDTQYF
DNA: TGCGCCAGCAGAGAGTACTTTAGCGGGGATAGCACAGATACGCAGTATTTT

D: TRBD1
size: .
J: TRBJ1-2
V: TRBV28
CDR3: CASSPNPGQGEYGYTF
DNA: TGTGCCAGCAGTCCGAACCCTGGACAGGGGGAGTATGGCTACACCTTC

D: TRBD1
size: .
J: TRBJ1-2
V: TRBV11-2
CDR3: CASSRTGGGYTF
DNA: TGTGCCAGCAGCCGTACAGGGGGCGGCTACACCTTC

D: .
size: .
J: TRBJ1-2
V: TRBV28
CDR3: CASILPGNGYTF
DNA: TGTGCCAGCATCTTGCCAGGGAACGGCTACACCTTC

D: TRBD1
size: .
J: TRBJ1-2
V: TRBV19
CDR3: CASSLEDRVNYGYTF
DNA: TGTGCCAGTAGTCTGGAGGACAGGGTGAACTATGGCTACACCTTC

D: .
size: .
J: TRBJ2-3
V: TRBV6-5
CDR3: CASSYLGSGADTQYF
DNA: TGTGCCAGCAGTTATTTGGGTAGCGGCGCAGATACGCAGTATTTT

D: TRBD2
size: .
J: TRBJ2-7
V: TRBV6-4
CDR3: CASIPGRELYEQYF
DNA: TGTGCCAGCATCCCGGGGAGGGAGCTCTACGAGCAGTACTTC

D: .
size: once
J: TRBJ1-2
V: TRBV4-1
CDR3: CASSQGARTPFYGYTF
DNA: TGCGCCAGCAGCCAAGGGGCGAGGACACCTTTCTATGGCTACACCTTC

D: TRBD1
size: .
J: TRBJ1-2
V: TRBV7-8
CDR3: CASSRGQGNQDYGYTF
DNA: TGTGCCAGCAGCCGGGGACAGGGTAATCAGGACTATGGCTACACCTTC

D: .
size: .
J: TRBJ2-7
V: TRBV6-1
CDR3: CASSERDSYEQYF
DNA: TGTGCCAGCAGTGAACGGGACTCCTACGAGCAGTACTTC

D: .
size: .
J: TRBJ2-3
V: TRBV9
CDR3: CASSPSAGALDTQYF
DNA: TGTGCCAGCAGCCCAAGTGCGGGGGCCCTGGATACGCAGTATTTT

D: .
size: .
J: TRBJ1-1
V: TRBV12-3/TRBV12-4
CDR3: CASSRRGYTEAFF
DNA: TGTGCCAGCAGTCGGAGGGGTTACACTGAAGCTTTCTTT

D: .
size: .
J: TRBJ2-1
V: TRBV5-4
CDR3: CASTHGRAYNEQFF
DNA: TGTGCCAGCACCCACGGGCGGGCCTACAATGAGCAGTTCTTC

D: TRBD2
size: .
J: TRBJ2-1
V: TRBV19
CDR3: CASRISGRTYNEQFF
DNA: TGTGCCAGTAGAATAAGCGGGAGAACGTACAATGAGCAGTTCTTC

D: TRBD2
size: .
J: TRBJ2-5
V: TRBV4-1
CDR3: CASSQGRGGRQETQYF
DNA: TGCGCCAGCAGCCAAGGGCGCGGGGGAAGACAAGAGACCCAGTACTTC

D: .
size: once
J: TRBJ2-5
V: TRBV6-5
CDR3: CATTHGLGETQYF
DNA: TGTGCCACCACCCATGGGCTCGGAGAGACCCAGTACTTC

D: .
size: once
J: TRBJ1-6
V: TRBV30
CDR3: CAWSVRRRDSPLHF
DNA: TGTGCCTGGAGTGTACGGCGCAGGGATTCACCCCTCCACTTT

D: .
size: .
J: TRBJ1-3
V: TRBV5-6
CDR3: CASSPAGFSGNTIYF
DNA: TGTGCCAGCAGCCCGGCGGGATTCTCTGGAAACACCATATATTTT

D: .
size: .
J: TRBJ1-1
V: TRBV19
CDR3: CASIQRDPSGAFF
DNA: TGTGCCAGTATCCAGCGGGACCCCTCAGGAGCTTTCTTT

D: .
size: .
J: TRBJ1-2
V: TRBV11-2
CDR3: CASRIWGLRYGYTF
DNA: TGTGCCAGCAGAATTTGGGGGCTGCGCTATGGCTACACCTTC

D: .
size: .
J: TRBJ2-1
V: TRBV6-5
CDR3: CASGPLEEAYNEQFF
DNA: TGTGCCAGCGGACCCTTAGAGGAGGCCTACAATGAGCAGTTCTTC

D: TRBD2
size: many
J: TRBJ2-1
V: TRBV2
CDR3: CASRAEREGLEQFF
DNA: TGTGCCAGCAGAGCTGAACGGGAGGGCCTTGAGCAGTTCTTC

D: TRBD2
size: few
J: TRBJ2-5
V: TRBV7-8
CDR3: CASSAPGLAGGATQYF
DNA: TGTGCCAGCAGCGCACCGGGACTAGCGGGAGGAGCGACCCAGTACTTC

D: .
size: .
J: TRBJ1-4
V: TRBV5-4
CDR3: CASSLEPGIKEKLFF
DNA: TGTGCCAGCAGCTTGGAGCCGGGGATAAAGGAAAAACTATTTTTT

D: .
size: .
J: TRBJ1-4
V: TRBV5-1
CDR3: CASSLDGNNEKLFF
DNA: TGCGCCAGCAGCTTAGACGGGAACAATGAAAAACTGTTTTTT

D: .
size: .
J: TRBJ1-4
V: TRBV5-1
CDR3: CASSRETGATNEKLFF
DNA: TGCGCCAGCAGCAGGGAAACGGGAGCAACTAATGAAAAACTGTTTTTT

D: .
size: .
J: TRBJ1-5
V: TRBV5-6
CDR3: CASSLEHSNQPQHF
DNA: TGTGCCAGCAGCTTGGAACATAGCAATCAGCCCCAGCATTTT

D: TRBD1
size: .
J: TRBJ1-4
V: TRBV5-1
CDR3: CASSPGQGYEKLFF
DNA: TGCGCCAGCAGCCCGGGACAGGGGTATGAAAAACTGTTTTTT